Reported below is one T cell receptor (beta chain). This clonotype occurred many times. The clone's antigen remains unknown. It has no much larger one-base neighbor in the sample; base qualities were not kept. This sample stems from a study of T-cell reconstitution after alpha-beta-depleted transplantation in children (dated by TCRdb to the mid-2010s). Regarding the complete study: Using TCR repertoire profiling, the study followed T-cell immune reconstitution in a quantitative way in children after TCRalphabeta/CD19-depleted allogeneic hematopoietic cell transplantation. General conclusions and limits of the study: Over the following months the frequencies of hyperexpanded clones went down, and after one year T-cell counts and TCRbeta diversity were mostly credited to newly produced T cells. About two months after transplant, the apparently early recovery of alphabetaT-cell counts reportedly depended on just several hundred clones that had expanded rapidly and came from non-depleted graft cells. The high TCRbeta diversity at day 60 in some patients was ascribed to recipient T cells and intrathymic progenitors that had survived conditioning.

Looking up the germline V gene (reference sequence) yields CDR1 DFQATT and CDR2 SNEGSKA. Relative to germline, V is missing 4 bases and J is missing 1 base, with 3 bases of the junction outside any gene match. The CDR3 goes from the cysteine to the phenylalanine over 14 residues. Only CDR3 DNA remains: 42 bases, in frame from the first base. The label giving this sample's treatment or condition can be read as: allogeneic hematopoietic cell transplantation with graft depleted of TCRalphabeta T cells and CD19 B cells. Transplant recipients were children who received TCRalphabeta/CD19-depleted allogeneic hematopoietic cell grafts. Library preparation was by PCR. The listed sequencing device is Illumina HiSeq 2500. To normalize quantification of the TCRbeta repertoire, the TCR libraries were built with molecular barcoding that relied on unique molecular identifiers. The public sequencing data were trimmed at Q25 with fastp and processed into clonotypes with MiXCR by TCRdb, which kept only in-frame beta chains. Rows with one shared CDR3 protein collapse into an entry with the most common genes and DNA. The sample yields 330,000 or so distinct CDR3 sequences; roughly 8.2% were counted once. Approximately 9% of the sample is in the top ten clones.

Specimen: peripheral blood, collected 360 days after TCRalphabeta/CD19-depleted stem cell transplant. The TCR sequence derives from a female patient aged 2 to 10 who had a stem cell transplant for Fanconi anemia, so the T cells may come from the graft donor. The chain is made from TRBV20-1 and TRBJ2-2; TRBD1 matches 7 bases in the middle. The DNA sequence is TGCAGTGCTACCAACAGGGGGAACACCGGGGAGCTGTTTTTT. Translated, it gives CSATNRGNTGELFF.